The 27 T cell receptor beta chains below were found in one sample sequenced in a study of blood T cell repertoires in COVID-19. Measured with immunoSEQ multiplex PCR; TCRdb has only the in-frame clones, and not every one. The sample lists 98,000 or so clones, around nine tenths seen once, with 5.1% in the top ten. The sequencing input was peripheral blood. The receptors here all came from a human donor in a cohort sampled during active COVID-19.

V usage is TRBV11-3 and J usage is TRBJ1-2; D unresolved. The germline CDR1 and CDR2 sequences are SGHNT and YENEEA. This CDR3 comprises 13 residues. V lost 5 bases and J lost 4, with 11 bases in between. CDR3 amino acids: CASSLGSSYGYTF. CDR3 nucleotides: TGTGCCAGCAGCCTCGGGAGTAGCTATGGCTACACCTTC.

V is TRBV9 and J is TRBJ1-2; no firm D call. The ends were cut back, 3 bases at V and 2 bases at J, with 11 bases in the middle. This CDR3 has 14 residues. Germline CDR1 reads SGDLS; CDR2 reads YYNGEE. The CDR3 region is CASSAFGLNYGYTF. The DNA of the CDR3 is TGTGCCAGCAGCGCCTTCGGTCTGAACTATGGCTACACCTTC.

The chain has TRBV6-2 or TRBV6-3 and TRBJ1-5; D unclear. In germline, CDR1 is MNHEY, CDR2 SVGEGT. CDR3 length: 15 residues. The ends were cut back, 5 bases at V and 1 base at J, with 12 bases in the middle. This CDR3 reads CASSPMTKSNQPQHF. The CDR3 DNA sequence: TGTGCCAGCAGTCCAATGACTAAGAGCAATCAGCCCCAGCATTTT.

The V call is TRBV18, the J call TRBJ2-1; TRBD2 aligns across 11 bases. The length of the CDR3 is 17 residues. The trim removed 0 bases at V and 8 bases at J, leaving 9 bases unmatched. Per the germline V gene, CDR1 is KGHSH and CDR2 is LQKENI. CDR3 coding DNA: TGTGCCAGCTCACCACCGGGAGCTACTAGCGGGAGCTATGAGCAGTTCTTC. Translation gives CASSPPGATSGSYEQFF.

The genes are TRBV7-2 and TRBJ1-4; D is undetermined. CDR1 and CDR2 (germline): SGHTA, FQGNSA. There are 14 residues in the CDR3. V was pared by 5 bases and J by 4 bases, with 11 bases between. CDR3 bases: TGTGCCAGCAGCCTGCCCGGTAATAATGAAAAACTGTTTTTT. Protein: CASSLPGNNEKLFF.

The rearrangement joins TRBV19 to TRBJ2-1; 12 nucleotides agree with TRBD1. The V gene end was trimmed by 3 bases and the J gene end by 7 bases; junction bases not matched to a gene: 4. Germline V CDR1 and CDR2: LNHDA, SQIVND (reference sequence). The CDR3 runs 15 residues. The CDR3 spells CASSMPGQGANEQFF. The CDR3, as DNA: TGTGCCAGTAGTATGCCGGGACAGGGGGCAAATGAGCAGTTCTTC.

The chain joins TRBV3-1 (or the pseudogene TRBV3-2) to TRBJ2-7; D gene ambiguous. With 1 base removed from V and 3 bases from J, the gap between germline ends came to 7 bases. Germline-derived CDR1 and CDR2 are LGHDT and YNNKEL (reference sequence). This CDR3 has 13 residues. The CDR3 is CASSQGPGYEQYF. CDR3 DNA sequence: TGTGCCAGCAGCCAAGGTCCAGGCTACGAGCAGTACTTC.

The rearrangement links TRBV5-4 to TRBJ1-6, with 9 bases aligning to TRBD1. The CDR3 consists of 14 residues. Germline CDR1 reads SGHNT; CDR2 reads YYREEE (reference sequence). V lost 5 bases and J lost 7; bases outside the gene matches: 4. The CDR3 coding sequence is TGTGCCAGCAGGGGGGGGACAGGGAATTCACCCCTCCACTTT. It specifies CASRGGTGNSPLHF.

V is TRBV5-4 and J is TRBJ2-1, with 13 bases lining up with TRBD2. Germline assignment: CDR1 SGHNT and CDR2 YYREEE (reference sequence). This CDR3 comprises 17 residues. Trimming at V came to 5 bases and at J to 5 bases, leaving 10 bases not matched to a gene. As DNA, the CDR3 is TGTGCCAGCAGTTCAGCCCAACTAGCGGGAGGGCACAATGAGCAGTTCTTC. Encoded protein: CASSSAQLAGGHNEQFF.

The rearrangement links TRBV5-6 to TRBJ2-1, with 8 bases identical to TRBD2. The CDR3 sequence is 16 residues long. In germline, CDR1 is SGHDT, CDR2 YYEEEE. The ends lost 0 bases at V and 6 bases at J; junction bases unmatched: 8. The CDR3 reads CASSLGPAGAINEQFF. DNA for the CDR3: TGTGCCAGCAGCTTGGGTCCAGCGGGAGCAATCAATGAGCAGTTCTTC.

The CDR3 loop is CASSRGGGFNEQFF. The CDR3 nucleotides are TGTGCCAGCAGTAGAGGGGGGGGGTTTAATGAGCAGTTCTTC. The chain links TRBV6-2 or TRBV6-3 to TRBJ2-1; possibly TRBD2 for D (7 bases). CDR3 size: 14 residues. Germline CDR1 reads MNHEY; CDR2 reads SVGEGT. The germline V and J ends were trimmed by 5 bases and 7 bases, with 15 bases remaining between them.

This sequence joins TRBV30 and TRBJ1-4, with D tentatively TRBD1 (6 bases). This CDR3 is 15 amino acids long. CDR1 and CDR2 (germline): GTSNPN, SVGIG (reference sequence). Trimming pared 0 bases from V and 6 bases from J, leaving 14 bases between. The CDR3 reads CAWSVLPQGYEKLFF. CDR3 sequence (DNA): TGTGCCTGGAGTGTACTTCCCCAGGGGTATGAAAAACTGTTTTTT.

This clone was observed once. V gene TRBV18 combines with J gene TRBJ2-7, with D unclear. V lost 8 bases, J lost 4 bases, and 12 bases lay in between. The CDR3 contains 12 residues. CDR1 is KGHSH and CDR2 is LQKENI in the germline V gene. CDR3 sequence reads: CASHSRGYEQYF. DNA of the CDR3: TGTGCCAGCCATAGTCGCGGATACGAGCAGTACTTC.

This rearrangement joins TRBV10-3 to TRBJ2-3, with 10 bases fitting TRBD1. The ends lost 11 bases at V and 4 bases at J; junction bases unmatched: 6. The CDR3 has 13 amino acids. Germline values: CDR1 ENHRY, CDR2 SYGVKD. This chain's CDR3 is CAVDRGQPDTQYF. CDR3 coding DNA: TGTGCCGTTGACAGGGGGCAGCCAGATACGCAGTATTTT.

V and J are TRBV6-4 and TRBJ2-5, with TRBD2 identical over 10 bases. The CDR3 is 15 residues long. V dropped 4 bases and J dropped 2; count of bases not matched to a gene: 4. Germline V gene lookup returns CDR1 MRHNA and CDR2 SNTAGT. The CDR3 DNA follows: TGTGCCAGCAGTGCAACTAGCGGGGCTCAAGAGACCCAGTACTTC. It is translated as CASSATSGAQETQYF.

This chain uses TRBV19 with TRBJ1-2; possibly TRBD1 for D (5 bases). The CDR3 extends over 15 amino acids. Germline V gives CDR1 LNHDA, CDR2 SQIVND (reference sequence). Trimming pared 4 bases from V and 3 bases from J, leaving 15 bases between. In nucleotides, the CDR3 is TGTGCCAGTAGTACTACCCACGGGGGAGACTATGGCTACACCTTC. This gives the protein CASSTTHGGDYGYTF.

The V call is TRBV10-3, the J call TRBJ2-7; 10 bases line up with TRBD2. Per the germline V gene, CDR1 is ENHRY and CDR2 is SYGVKD. The ends lost 3 bases at V and 5 bases at J; junction bases unmatched: 4. This CDR3 spans 14 amino acids. CDR3 protein: CAISESGRVDEQYF. In nucleotides, the CDR3 is TGTGCCATCAGTGAAAGCGGGAGGGTCGACGAGCAGTACTTC.

The genes are TRBV29-1 and TRBJ1-2; tentative D call: TRBD1 (5 bases). Germline values: CDR1 SQVTM, CDR2 ANQGSEA. The CDR3 length is 11 residues. With 3 bases removed from V and 4 bases from J, the gap between germline ends came to 6 bases. The CDR3 loop reads CSVEGGYGYTF. The CDR3 DNA reads TGCAGCGTTGAGGGGGGCTATGGCTACACCTTC.

This clone was seen just once. The rearrangement links TRBV5-1 to TRBJ2-7, with 8 bases lining up with TRBD1. The V gene's germline CDR1 is SGHRS and CDR2 YFSETQ. The CDR3 extends over 14 amino acids. J was trimmed by 0 bases and V by 6 bases; bases with no gene match: 5. CDR3 bases: TGCGCCAGCAAGCAGGGGGCGAGCTCCTACGAGCAGTACTTC. The encoded protein is CASKQGASSYEQYF.

This chain links TRBV19 with TRBJ2-2, with D possibly matching TRBD1 (5 bases). CDR1 is LNHDA, CDR2 SQIVND, per germline (reference sequence). Trimming left V 6 bases short and J 5 bases short, with 16 bases between. The CDR3 covers 15 residues. CDR3: CASRTQAIKTGELFF. The CDR3 DNA sequence: TGTGCCAGTAGAACACAGGCCATTAAGACCGGGGAGCTGTTTTTT. Combining the CDR3 with reference TRBV19 and TRBJ2-2 gives the whole variable domain DGGITQSPKYLFRKEGQNVTLSCEQNLNHDAMYWYRQDPGQGLRLIYYSQIVNDFQKGDIAEGYSVSREKKESFPLTVTSAQKNPTAFYLCASRTQAIKTGELFFGEGSRLTVL.

The CDR3 protein is CASSLGESGVIYGYTF. The CDR3 region has the DNA TGTGCCAGCAGCCTGGGGGAATCGGGGGTTATCTATGGCTACACCTTC. The rearrangement uses TRBV11-3 and TRBJ1-2, with a possible D match to TRBD1 (5 bases). CDR1 SGHNT and CDR2 YENEEA come from the germline V gene. There are 16 residues in the CDR3. Trimming cost V 5 bases and J 4 bases, with 20 bases left between them.

V is TRBV28 and J is TRBJ1-4; 7 bases agree with TRBD1. Germline loops: CDR1 MDHEN, CDR2 SYDVKM. The J segment lost 12 bases and the V segment lost 5 bases, leaving 15 bases of the junction unmatched. The CDR3 totals 15 residues. The CDR3 region is CASSGTVMNGEELFF. The CDR3 bases are TGTGCCAGCAGTGGGACAGTAATGAATGGGGAAGAACTGTTTTTT.

This clone has more than one count but fewer than ten. This chain links TRBV5-4 with TRBJ1-1, with 9 bases identical to TRBD1. The V and J ends lost 3 bases and 5 bases, in that order; junction bases with no gene match: 8. The CDR3 totals 15 residues. Germline assignment: CDR1 SGHNT and CDR2 YYREEE (reference sequence). The DNA of the CDR3 is TGTGCCAGCAGCTGGGGACAGGGTAGCAGGACTGAAGCTTTCTTT. As protein: CASSWGQGSRTEAFF.

The chain couples TRBV19 to TRBJ1-1; possibly TRBD1 for D (6 bases). Trimming shortened V by 7 bases and J by 4 bases, and 16 bases separated the two germline ends. The CDR3 runs to 14 residues. The germline V gene encodes CDR1 LNHDA and CDR2 SQIVND (reference sequence). The CDR3 reads CASTDRGAATEAFF. The CDR3, as DNA: TGTGCCAGTACCGATCGGGGGGCCGCCACTGAAGCTTTCTTT.

The chain recombines TRBV3-1 (or the pseudogene TRBV3-2) with TRBJ2-5; D is possibly TRBD2 (6 bases). Per germline, CDR1 LGHDT and CDR2 YNNKEL (reference sequence). The CDR3 loop spans 16 amino acids. V gave up 2 bases and J gave up 2 bases, with 15 bases separating them. CDR3: CASSQMRHRGQETQYF. As DNA, the CDR3 is TGTGCCAGCAGCCAAATGCGACATCGGGGGCAAGAGACCCAGTACTTC.

The V call is TRBV28, the J call TRBJ1-5, with 9 bases matching TRBD1. After removal of 3 bases from V and 7 bases from J, the junction contained 16 bases not matched to a gene. This CDR3 comprises 18 residues. Germline CDR1 is MDHEN and CDR2 is SYDVKM. The CDR3 loop reads CASSFLRPGQGLQQPQHF. In DNA form, the CDR3 reads TGTGCCAGCAGTTTTTTAAGACCGGGACAGGGTCTACAGCAGCCCCAGCATTTT.

The rearrangement links TRBV28 to TRBJ2-2; the match to TRBD2 covers 8 bases. The V and J ends lost 7 bases and 6 bases, in that order; junction bases with no gene match: 4. This CDR3 comprises 13 residues. Germline-derived CDR1 and CDR2 are MDHEN and SYDVKM. The CDR3 DNA reads TGTGCCAGCACCCCGGGAGGGGCCGGGGAGCTGTTTTTT. Its protein product is CASTPGGAGELFF. Full variable domain (remainder filled in from reference TRBV28 and TRBJ2-2): DVKVTQSSRYLVKRTGEKVFLECVQDMDHENMFWYRQDPGLGLRLIYFSYDVKMKEKGDIPEGYSVSREKKERFSLILESASTNQTSMYLCASTPGGAGELFFGEGSRLTVL.